This T cell receptor (beta chain) was recorded in a study of blood T cells in healthy people across ages. Whole-study context: The capture of about one barcoded beta molecule per two T cells was achieved by template switching.

Study outcomes and limitations: Naive T cell percentage showed a strong correlation with the diversity of TCR beta.

PCR was performed a second time for about 6 to 12 cycles using a sample-barcoded 5' primer and a J-beta primer mix. A single record per CDR3 protein comes from TCRdb applying MiXCR to the 5' RACE reads. The sample includes nearly 800,000 distinct CDR3 sequences, roughly 25% seen only once; the top ten take 3.7%. Extraction yielded at least 6 micrograms of total RNA per sample. This clonotype was detected only a few times. As yet, its antigen is unknown. These data were likewise used in another study, on T cells of mothers and their children.

Sequencing used blood. The sequence was obtained from a boy younger than 18 in good health.

The CDR3: CASSLGPGTGENQPQHF. CDR3 coding DNA: TGCGCCAGCAGCTTGGGACCAGGGACAGGGGAGAATCAGCCCCAGCATTTT. J is TRBJ1-5 and V is TRBV5-1, with TRBD1 matching over 10 bases. Germline V gene sequence: CDR1 SGHRS, CDR2 YFSETQ. V shed 0 bases and J 4 bases; nucleotides not matched to a gene: 7. This CDR3 spans 17 amino acids.